Reported below is one T cell receptor (beta chain). The data were obtained in a study of T cell responses to AZD1222 COVID-19 vaccine. The germline V gene has CDR1 MNHEY and CDR2 SMNVEV (reference sequence). Trimming took 5 bases from V and 3 from J; bases not matched to a gene: 4. The CDR3 loop spans 17 amino acids. TCRdb's table, derived via immunoSEQ multiplex PCR, lists solely in-frame clones and lacks some. The table includes 65,000 to 75,000 clones, 80% detected once. The chain employs TRBV27 and TRBJ2-1; TRBD2 agrees at 16 bases. The sample was peripheral blood, taken 28 days after the second AZD1222 dose. This sequence originates from an adult who received the AZD1222 COVID-19 vaccine. In DNA form, the CDR3 reads TGTGCCAGCAGTCGTGGGACTAGCGGGAGGGGCTACAATGAGCAGTTCTTC. This sequence encodes CASSRGTSGRGYNEQFF.